The T cell receptor beta chain under discussion was sequenced for a study of graft-versus-host responses after intestinal transplantation. In the study overall: Each transplant was multivisceral, liver-intestinal, or isolated intestinal. Tacrolimus plus steroids were given to all recipients for about 3 years, preceded by anti-thymocyte globulin induction.

Only in-frame clones appear in the TCRdb table, and some are missing; sequencing was by immunoSEQ multiplex PCR. This table holds around 100,000 clones, 85% to 95% found once. CDR1 SGDLS and CDR2 YYNGEE come from the germline V gene. The length of the CDR3 is 15 residues. The V gene end was trimmed by 0 bases and the J gene end by 5 bases; junction bases not matched to a gene: 4. Details on this clone: Antigen: not known.

The sample in question was unstimulated CD8+ T cells sorted from spleen or lymph node cells, obtained before transplant. The genes are TRBV9 and TRBJ2-7, with 11 positions matching TRBD2. The TCR was taken from a human donor who was the organ donor for an intestinal transplant. The CDR3 sequence: CASSVGTSGSDEQYF. The CDR3 bases are TGTGCCAGCAGCGTAGGCACTAGCGGGAGTGACGAGCAGTACTTC.